This is a list of T cell receptor beta chains from one sample in a study of blood T cell repertoires in COVID-19. Method: immunoSEQ multiplex PCR; TCRdb's copy keeps in-frame clones and lacks some. Of 90,000 to 150,000 clones in the sample, 80% to 90% were seen once. Material for sequencing was peripheral blood. Receptors were obtained from a human donor in a cohort sampled during active COVID-19. The CDR3 runs from the conserved cysteine through the conserved F or W.

J gene | V gene | CDR3 protein
TRBJ2-3 | TRBV19 | CASSTRQGRQYF
TRBJ2-4 | TRBV28 | CASSSSLALDF
TRBJ1-2 | TRBV7-9 | CASSFEQGSSGYTF
TRBJ2-7 | TRBV19 | CATAPGHSYEQYF
TRBJ2-7 | TRBV11-3 | CASSPDRRDRVSYEQYF
TRBJ2-5 | TRBV7-2 | CASSSQGAGMTQYF
TRBJ1-2 | TRBV18 | CASSPNGQDLLGGYTF
TRBJ2-3 | TRBV9 | CASSVTGTGTDTQYF
TRBJ2-5 | TRBV5-1 | CASSPRSGTGQTQYF
TRBJ1-2 | TRBV7-2 | CASSLGGQGAAYGYTF
TRBJ2-7 | TRBV14 | CASSQGLRSNSYEQYF
TRBJ1-2 | TRBV3-1/TRBV3-2 | CASSQDGTQNYGYTF
TRBJ1-2 | TRBV27 | CASSLRTAGDYGYTF
TRBJ1-2 | TRBV28 | CASSLPGQALYGYTF
TRBJ2-7 | TRBV19 | CASRRSGAGNEQYF
TRBJ1-1 | TRBV19 | CASSMKQGSEAFF
TRBJ2-6 | TRBV6-6 | CASILRGSWANVLTF
TRBJ2-7 | TRBV6-5 | CASSYSIQGAYEQYF
TRBJ1-2 | TRBV5-1 | CASSLVGTGDYGYTF
TRBJ2-7 | TRBV5-1 | CASSLGLATYEQYF
TRBJ1-5 | TRBV10-3 | CAISESGVSNQPQHF
TRBJ2-7 | TRBV28 | CASSSVPPKRDYEQYF
TRBJ1-1 | TRBV5-3 | CARKEEHPTLDTEAFF
TRBJ2-3 | TRBV7-2 | CASSSSPTRDTQYF
TRBJ1-3 | TRBV3-1/TRBV3-2 | CASSQGQGNTIYF
TRBJ2-5 | TRBV28 | CASKRGDRVPETQYF
TRBJ2-7 | TRBV19 | CASSTRQGGPYEQYF
TRBJ1-1 | TRBV30 | CAWSVGQGATEAFF
TRBJ1-4 | TRBV6-5 | CASSLQGLGNEKLFF
TRBJ1-3 | TRBV18 | CASSQDRAGNTIYF
TRBJ2-7 | TRBV7-9 | CASSTGLTRYEQYF
TRBJ2-7 | TRBV19 | CASSNLAGNIYEQYF
TRBJ2-7 | TRBV20-1 | CSARDSYEQYF
TRBJ2-1 | TRBV27 | CASSLWTGGDNEQFF
TRBJ1-2 | TRBV4-1 | CASSNQPRQGISHGYTF
TRBJ2-6 | TRBV7-6 | CASSLVQAGDFSGANVLTF
TRBJ1-1 | TRBV5-1 | CASSADRGNTEAFF
TRBJ2-7 | TRBV5-6 | CASSLGAGTSGKLEQYF
TRBJ2-1 | TRBV10-3 | CAIRNSVSLFDEQFF
TRBJ2-1 | TRBV3-1/TRBV3-2 | CASRSGRSNEQFF
TRBJ2-5 | TRBV3-1/TRBV3-2 | CASSQDKETQYF
TRBJ2-1 | TRBV7-9 | CASSPTSLNEQFF